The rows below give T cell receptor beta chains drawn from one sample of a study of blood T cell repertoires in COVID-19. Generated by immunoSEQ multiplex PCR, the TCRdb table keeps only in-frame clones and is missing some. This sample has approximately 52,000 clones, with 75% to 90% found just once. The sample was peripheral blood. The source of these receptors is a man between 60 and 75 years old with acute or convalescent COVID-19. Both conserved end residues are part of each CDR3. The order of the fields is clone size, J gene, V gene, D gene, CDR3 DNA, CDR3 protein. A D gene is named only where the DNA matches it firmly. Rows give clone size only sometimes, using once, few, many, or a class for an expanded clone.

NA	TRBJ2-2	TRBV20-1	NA	TGCAGTGCTAGTCTAACCAGGGGCACCGGGGAGCTGTTTTTT	CSASLTRGTGELFF
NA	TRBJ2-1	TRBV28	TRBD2	TGTGCCAGCAGCCGAAGTAGCGGGAGGGCCTACAATGAGCAGTTCTTC	CASSRSSGRAYNEQFF
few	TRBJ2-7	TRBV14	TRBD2	TGTGCCAGCAGCCAAGGAGACTTGGAGGGACTAGCGGGAGGATCCTACGAGCAGTACTTC	CASSQGDLEGLAGGSYEQYF
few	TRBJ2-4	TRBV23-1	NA	TGCGCCAGCAGTCCGGGGGATCTAACCAAAAACATTCAGTACTTC	CASSPGDLTKNIQYF
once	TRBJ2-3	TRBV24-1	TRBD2	TGTGCCACCAGTGAGTCACTAGCGGGAGGGACGTCCGGCACAGATACGCAGTATTTT	CATSESLAGGTSGTDTQYF
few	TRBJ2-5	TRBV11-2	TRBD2	TGTGCCAGCAGACGTGGTGATTTAGCGGGGCGCCAAGAGACCCAGTACTTC	CASRRGDLAGRQETQYF
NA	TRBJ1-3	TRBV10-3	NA	TGTGCCATCAGAGCAGGCTCTGGAAACACCATATATTTT	CAIRAGSGNTIYF
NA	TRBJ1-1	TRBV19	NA	TGTGCCAGTACCTCTCTAAAGAGACACCGGAACACTGAAGCTTTCTTT	CASTSLKRHRNTEAFF
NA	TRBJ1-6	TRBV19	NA	TGTGCCAGTCAAGGGACGGGGAGGTCACCCCTCCACTTT	CASQGTGRSPLHF
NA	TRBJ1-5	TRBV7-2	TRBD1	TGTGCCAGCAGCTTTAGTACCGGACAGGGAAGTTTGGTGCAGCCCCAGCATTTT	CASSFSTGQGSLVQPQHF
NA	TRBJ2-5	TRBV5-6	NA	TGTGCCAGCAGCTTGGCCGGAGCGGTCCTTCAAGAGACCCAGTACTTC	CASSLAGAVLQETQYF
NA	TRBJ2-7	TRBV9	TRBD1	TGTGCCAGCAGCGTAGGGGGGACAGGGTTCTCCTACGAGCAGTACTTC	CASSVGGTGFSYEQYF
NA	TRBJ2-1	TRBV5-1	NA	TGCGCCAGCAGCTCTGGGCAGGGTGGGTTTGAGCAGTTCTTC	CASSSGQGGFEQFF
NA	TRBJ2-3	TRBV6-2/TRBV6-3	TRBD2	TGTGCCAGCAGTTTAGCGGGGGGGCTCACAGATACGCAGTATTTT	CASSLAGGLTDTQYF
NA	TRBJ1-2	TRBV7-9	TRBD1	TGTGCCAGCAGCCGAGCCAGACAGGGGTCCTATGGCTACACCTTC	CASSRARQGSYGYTF
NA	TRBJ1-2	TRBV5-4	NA	TGTGCCAGCAGCTTGGAACAACAAAACTATGGCTACACCTTC	CASSLEQQNYGYTF
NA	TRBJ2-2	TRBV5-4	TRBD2	TGTGCCAGCAGCTCGGAGCACGCGGGGGACGGGGAGCTGTTTTTT	CASSSEHAGDGELFF
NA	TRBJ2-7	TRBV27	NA	TGTGCCAGCAGTTTATCAGTACAGGGCTACGAGCAGTACTTC	CASSLSVQGYEQYF
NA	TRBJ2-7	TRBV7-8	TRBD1	TGTGCCAGCAGCTCACAACCGACAGGGGCCTACCTCTACGAGCAGTACTTC	CASSSQPTGAYLYEQYF
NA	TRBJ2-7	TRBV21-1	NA	TGTGCCAGCAGCATACAGGGGGCGTACGAGCAGTACTTC	CASSIQGAYEQYF
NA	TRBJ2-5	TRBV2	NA	TGTGCCAGCAGTGTACTGATACAAGAGACCCAGTACTTC	CASSVLIQETQYF
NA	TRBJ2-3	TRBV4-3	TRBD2	TGCGCCAGCAGCCAAGGATTCAGCGGGGTTTCAGATACGCAGTATTTT	CASSQGFSGVSDTQYF
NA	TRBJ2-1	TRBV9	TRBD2	TGTGCCAGCAGCACGCCGGGACTAGCCCTATTCTACAATGAGCAGTTCTTC	CASSTPGLALFYNEQFF
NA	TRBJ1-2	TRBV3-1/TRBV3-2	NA	TGTGCCAGCATGGGGCCAGGCGGCTATGGCTACACCTTC	CASMGPGGYGYTF
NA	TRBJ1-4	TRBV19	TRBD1	TGTGCCAGTAGTACACAGGGGGCAACTAATGAAAAACTGTTTTTT	CASSTQGATNEKLFF
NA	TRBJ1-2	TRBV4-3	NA	TGCGCCAGCAGCCCAACAGGGTACTATGGCTACACCTTC	CASSPTGYYGYTF
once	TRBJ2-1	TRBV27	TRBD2	TGTGCCAGCAGTCCCCGAGCGGGAGTGCTCAATGAGCAGTTCTTC	CASSPRAGVLNEQFF
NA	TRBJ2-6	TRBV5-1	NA	TGCGCCAGCAGCCCAGGACAACCCTCTGGGGCCAACGTCCTGACTTTC	CASSPGQPSGANVLTF
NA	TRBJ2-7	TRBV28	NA	TGTGCCAGCAGTTTATCCAGGGCCGAGCAGTACTTC	CASSLSRAEQYF
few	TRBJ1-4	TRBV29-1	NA	TGCAGCGTTGAAGACAGGGGAACTAATGAAAAACTGTTTTTT	CSVEDRGTNEKLFF
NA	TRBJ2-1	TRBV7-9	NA	TGTGCCAGCAGCCCCCGGGAGGGGGCGATCAATGAGCAGTTCTTC	CASSPREGAINEQFF
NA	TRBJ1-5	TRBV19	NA	TGTGCCAGTAGTATAGATAGAGGGACAAAGCATTTT	CASSIDRGTKHF
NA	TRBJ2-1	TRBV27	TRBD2	TGTGCCAGCATTGGGGAGGGCCCGTCATCTTACAATGAGCAGTTCTTC	CASIGEGPSSYNEQFF
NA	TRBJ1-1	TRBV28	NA	TGTGCCAGCAGTTCGACTAGTATGAACACTGAAGCTTTCTTT	CASSSTSMNTEAFF
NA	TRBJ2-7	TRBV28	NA	TGTGTCAGCAGTTCCTACCGGTACGAGCAGTACTTC	CVSSSYRYEQYF
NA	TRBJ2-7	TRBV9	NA	TGTGCCAGCAGCGCCCGACAGAGCTACGAGCAGTACTTC	CASSARQSYEQYF
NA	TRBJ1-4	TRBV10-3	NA	TGTGCCGCTACGAGCGGGGTTTTGGAAAAACTGTTTTTT	CAATSGVLEKLFF
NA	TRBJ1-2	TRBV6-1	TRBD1	TGTGCCAGCAGTGAAGCCCCAGGGGGCGGAGGCTACACCTTC	CASSEAPGGGGYTF
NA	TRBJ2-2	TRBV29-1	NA	TGCAGCGTTGAAGGGGCCACCGGGGAGCTGTTTTTT	CSVEGATGELFF
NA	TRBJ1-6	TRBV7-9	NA	TGTGCCAGCAGCCCCGCGTTGAGCGCTAATTCACCCCTCCACTTT	CASSPALSANSPLHF
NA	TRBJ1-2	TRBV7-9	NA	TGTGCCAGCAGCTTCACAGGGAATGGCTACACCTTC	CASSFTGNGYTF
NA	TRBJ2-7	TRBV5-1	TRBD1	TGCGCCAGCGGCACAGGGACAGGTTCCTACGAGCAGTACTTC	CASGTGTGSYEQYF